A single sample is the source of the 26 T cell receptor beta chains below, sequenced in a study of cytomegalovirus exposure and HLA in healthy donors (dated by TCRdb to about 2017). Library construction relied on the immunoSEQ multiplex PCR assay. A mixture of 60 forward primers for TCR Vbeta segments and 13 reverse primers for TCR Jbeta segments was used in the multiplex PCR. TCRdb mirrors the immuneACCESS table, restricted to in-frame sequences. Some clones are absent from its copies; in checked studies, under half trace to an unresolved V gene, and the reason for the others is unknown. In all, the sample holds 150,000 to 200,000 clones, and around 77% of those were seen once. The top ten constitute around 1.5% of the sample. The sample taken for sequencing was PBMCs. These receptor sequences come from a man aged 40-49 years in good health and CMV-seronegative.

This chain joins TRBV19 and TRBJ2-2; TRBD1 aligns across 8 bases. Germline V lookup: CDR1 LNHDA, CDR2 SQIVND (reference sequence). The V and J ends lost 3 bases and 4 bases, in that order; junction bases with no gene match: 4. This CDR3 has 15 residues. In DNA form, the CDR3 reads TGTGCCAGTAGTATCGACAGGGGATCCACCGGGGAGCTGTTTTTT. Translating it yields CASSIDRGSTGELFF.

This clone has a single count. The chain employs TRBV6-5 and TRBJ1-1; tentatively, D is TRBD1 (5 bases). V lost 2 bases, J lost 1 base, and 8 bases lay in between. From germline, CDR1 is MNHEY and CDR2 SVGAGI. The CDR3 loop spans 14 amino acids. The CDR3 bases are TGTGCCAGCAGTTACCGGGGGTCGAACACTGAAGCTTTCTTT. It is translated as CASSYRGSNTEAFF.

Only a few counts were recorded for this clone. This sequence joins TRBV5-6 and TRBJ1-1; D ambiguous. Germline V gene sequence: CDR1 SGHDT, CDR2 YYEEEE. V was pared by 3 bases and J by 6 bases, with 18 bases between. The CDR3 sequence is 15 residues long. The CDR3 sequence: CASSSLGGWRAEAFF. In DNA, the CDR3 is TGTGCCAGCAGCTCTCTGGGAGGGTGGAGGGCTGAAGCTTTCTTT.

V gene TRBV11-3 combines with J gene TRBJ1-5; TRBD1 aligns across 7 bases. The CDR3 is 17 residues long. The V segment lost 3 bases and the J segment 1 base; nucleotides outside the gene matches: 9. CDR1 is SGHNT, CDR2 YENEEA, per germline. The CDR3 region is CASSLHPGQRSNQPQHF. For the CDR3, the DNA is TGTGCCAGCAGCTTGCATCCGGGACAGAGGAGCAATCAGCCCCAGCATTTT. The variable domain in full, completed from reference TRBV11-3 and TRBJ1-5, reads EAGVVQSPRYKIIEKKQPVAFWCNPISGHNTLYWYLQNLGQGPELLIRYENEEAVDDSQLPKDRFSAERLKGVDSTLKIQPAELGDSAVYLCASSLHPGQRSNQPQHFGDGTRLSIL.

The gene calls are TRBV2 and TRBJ2-2; D remains unclear. CDR3 length: 14 amino acids. The V gene's germline CDR1 is SNHLY and CDR2 FYNNEI. V was shortened by 6 bases and J by 0 bases, with 8 bases between the two germline ends. The CDR3 spells CASRRSANTGELFF. DNA of the CDR3: TGTGCCAGCAGACGGAGCGCGAACACCGGGGAGCTGTTTTTT.

The CDR3 coding sequence is TGTGCCAGCAGTGACCCCCGGGACAGGGGATCAACTAATGAAAAACTGTTTTTT. Its protein is CASSDPRDRGSTNEKLFF. The V gene is TRBV2, the J gene TRBJ1-4; 10 nucleotides align to TRBD1. This CDR3 is built from 18 residues. With V trimmed by 3 bases and J by 0 bases, 7 bases remained unmatched. Germline CDR1 and CDR2: SNHLY and FYNNEI.

The rearrangement uses TRBV28 and TRBJ2-7; weak D call: TRBD2 (6 bases). The CDR3 has 15 residues. V was shortened by 5 bases and J by 1 base, with 15 bases between the two germline ends. CDR1 and CDR2 from the germline V gene are MDHEN and SYDVKM. The CDR3 DNA reads as TGTGCCAGCAGTGACGGGGCGGGGCGATCCTACGAGCAGTACTTC. This sequence encodes CASSDGAGRSYEQYF.

The chain recombines TRBV2 with TRBJ1-5; D unresolved. The germline V and J ends were trimmed by 7 bases and 0 bases, with 7 bases remaining between them. The CDR3 extends over 13 amino acids. The germline V gene has CDR1 SNHLY and CDR2 FYNNEI. CDR3 protein: CASKQNSNQPQHF. The CDR3 DNA reads as TGTGCCAGCAAACAGAATAGCAATCAGCCCCAGCATTTT.

V and J are TRBV10-3 and TRBJ2-5, with 15 bases matching TRBD2. In germline, CDR1 is ENHRY, CDR2 SYGVKD. Trimming took 3 bases from V and 0 from J; bases not matched to a gene: 5. The CDR3 runs 18 residues. The CDR3 nucleotides are TGTGCCATCAGTGACTCCGGGACTAGCGGGAGGTACCAAGAGACCCAGTACTTC. Its translation: CAISDSGTSGRYQETQYF.

The V and J genes are TRBV15 and TRBJ2-3; tentative D call: TRBD2 (6 bases). V shed 2 bases and J shed 6 bases, with 24 bases lying between them. The CDR3 is made up of 18 amino acids. Germline V gives CDR1 LNHNV, CDR2 YYDKDF (reference sequence). In DNA form, the CDR3 reads TGTGCCACCAGCAGATCACCCCCCGGGTCGGCGGGGAAGGATACGCAGTATTTT. Its protein product is CATSRSPPGSAGKDTQYF.

J is TRBJ2-7 and V is TRBV6-5, with 8 bases fitting TRBD1. Germline CDR1 is MNHEY and CDR2 is SVGAGI. Trimming at V came to 3 bases and at J to 4 bases, leaving 11 bases not matched to a gene. CDR3 length: 16 residues. This CDR3 is CASSYGRGQGAYEQYV. As DNA, the CDR3 is TGTGCCAGCAGTTATGGAAGAGGTCAGGGGGCATACGAGCAGTACGTC.

The sample holds one count of this clone. The chain recombines TRBV29-1 with TRBJ2-5; possibly TRBD1 for D (5 bases). The CDR3 consists of 13 residues. V was cut by 2 bases and J by 4 bases, with 11 bases left in between. Germline loops: CDR1 SQVTM, CDR2 ANQGSEA. CDR3 sequence reads: CSVEFGRVETQYF. The CDR3 DNA is TGCAGCGTTGAATTTGGCAGGGTAGAGACCCAGTACTTC.

This chain uses TRBV9 with TRBJ1-1; perhaps TRBD1 as D (6 bases). From germline, CDR1 is SGDLS and CDR2 YYNGEE. The CDR3 length is 15 residues. V lost 3 bases and J 3 bases, leaving 15 bases between the germline ends. The CDR3 DNA follows: TGTGCCAGCAGCGACGGGGACACGACCTACACTGAAGCTTTCTTT. Residues: CASSDGDTTYTEAFF.

The CDR3: CASSPGQGARNQPQHF. The CDR3 DNA reads TGTGCCAGCTCACCCGGACAGGGGGCACGAAATCAGCCCCAGCATTTT. V and J are TRBV18 and TRBJ1-5; 11 bases line up with TRBD1. Germline loops: CDR1 KGHSH, CDR2 LQKENI. Trimming took 3 bases from V and 4 from J; bases not matched to a gene: 5. The CDR3 is 16 residues long.

As DNA, the CDR3 is TGTGCCAGCAGCTTAGAACTTGGAGGCTCCTACAATGAGCAGTTCTTC. Its translation is CASSLELGGSYNEQFF. The chain carries TRBV5-6 and TRBJ2-1; TRBD2 might be the D (5 bases). V was cut by 2 bases and J by 0 bases, with 12 bases left in between. From germline, CDR1 is SGHDT and CDR2 YYEEEE. The CDR3 runs to 16 residues.

The genes are TRBV18 and TRBJ2-3; 7 positions match TRBD2. The germline V gene encodes CDR1 KGHSH and CDR2 LQKENI. CDR3 size: 15 residues. The junction had 6 bases not matched to a gene; V was cut back by 1 base and J by 5 bases. The CDR3 coding sequence is TGTGCCAGCTCACCACTTGCTAGCGGAGGAGATACGCAGTATTTT. Protein: CASSPLASGGDTQYF. The whole variable domain, filled in from reference TRBV18 and TRBJ2-3, reads NAGVMQNPRHLVRRRGQEARLRCSPMKGHSHVYWYRQLPEEGLKFMVYLQKENIIDESGMPKERFSAEFPKEGPSILRIQQVVRGDSAAYFCASSPLASGGDTQYFGPGTRLTVL.

The CDR3 DNA reads as TGTGCCAGCAGCGTAGCGGGGGGAAATCAGCCCCAGCATTTT. This translates into CASSVAGGNQPQHF. The chain combines TRBV9 with TRBJ1-5; tentative D call: TRBD1 (5 bases). The CDR3 is made up of 14 amino acids. Germline CDR1 is SGDLS and CDR2 is YYNGEE. Trimming took 0 bases from V and 4 from J, leaving 8 bases between them.

The chain employs TRBV5-1 and TRBJ1-4; unclear D gene. The CDR3 is 15 amino acids. Germline V lookup: CDR1 SGHRS, CDR2 YFSETQ. The V and J ends lost 4 bases and 8 bases respectively, with 18 bases between them. CDR3 sequence reads: CASSQLGEVYEKLFF. The DNA of the CDR3 is TGCGCCAGCAGCCAGCTCGGTGAGGTTTACGAAAAACTGTTTTTT.

On this clone: Sequence at one end of the junction differs from germline and may be a read error. Other DNA sequences within the sample encode an identical CDR3. V usage is TRBV5-4 and J usage is TRBJ2-1, with D perhaps matching TRBD1 (6 bases). This CDR3 region has 16 residues. Germline assignment: CDR1 SGHNT and CDR2 YYREEE (reference sequence). CDR3 protein: CASSLRWAGQYNEQFF. The CDR3, as DNA: TGCGCCAGCAGCTTGCGCTGGGCCGGACAGTACAATGAGCAGTTCTTC.

The CDR3 nucleotides read TGTGCCAGCAGTTTCCAGACAGGAATCTATGGCTACACCTTC. Encoded protein: CASSFQTGIYGYTF. This chain uses TRBV28 with TRBJ1-2; possibly TRBD1 for D (6 bases). V lost 3 bases and J lost 4, with 12 bases in between. The germline V gene encodes CDR1 MDHEN and CDR2 SYDVKM. The CDR3 sequence is 14 residues long.

The V and J genes are TRBV28 and TRBJ2-2; 10 nucleotides line up with TRBD1. CDR1 MDHEN and CDR2 SYDVKM come from the germline V gene. The V and J ends lost 9 bases and 0 bases, in that order; junction bases with no gene match: 4. This CDR3 has 15 residues. CDR3 nucleotides: TGTGCCAGTTGGGACAGGGGAACGAACACCGGGGAGCTGTTTTTT. Translating gives CASWDRGTNTGELFF.

J is TRBJ2-7 and V is TRBV27; TRBD1 aligns across 11 bases. Germline loops: CDR1 MNHEY, CDR2 SMNVEV (reference sequence). With V trimmed by 3 bases and J by 4 bases, 8 bases remained unmatched. The length of the CDR3 is 16 residues. CDR3 nucleotide sequence: TGTGCCAGCAGTTTCCTAAGGACAGGGGGCGGGTACGAGCAGTACTTC. It is translated as CASSFLRTGGGYEQYF.

V usage is TRBV4-1 and J usage is TRBJ1-3; D not resolved. The germline V gene has CDR1 MGHRA and CDR2 YSYEKL. This CDR3 spans 14 amino acids. V was shortened by 1 base and J by 10 bases, with 14 bases between the two germline ends. The CDR3 nucleotides read TGCGCCAGCAGCCAAGCCCTCAGGTTCGAAACCATATATTTT. This encodes CASSQALRFETIYF.

This clone turned up a few times. This rearrangement joins TRBV7-2 to TRBJ1-2; 7 bases are shared with TRBD1. The CDR3 spans 12 residues. Per germline, CDR1 SGHTA and CDR2 FQGNSA. The V gene end was trimmed by 1 base and the J gene end by 12 bases; junction bases not matched to a gene: 5. DNA of the CDR3: TGTGCCAGCAGCTTAGAAGACAGGGTAAACACCTTC. Encoded protein: CASSLEDRVNTF.

This clone showed up just once. The rearrangement joins TRBV5-1 to TRBJ1-4, with D tentatively TRBD1 (6 bases). The germline gives CDR1 SGHRS, CDR2 YFSETQ. V lost 0 bases and J lost 5, with 14 bases in between. CDR3 length: 16 amino acids. Written as DNA, the CDR3 is TGCGCCAGCAGCTTGGGGCCCCTTGGGGGCAATGAAAAACTGTTTTTT. This sequence encodes CASSLGPLGGNEKLFF.

This chain uses TRBV5-1 with TRBJ2-7; 8 bases are a match to TRBD2. The CDR3 is made up of 14 amino acids. Germline CDR1 and CDR2: SGHRS and YFSETQ. J lost 0 bases, V lost 3 bases, and 2 bases had no gene match. CDR3 in DNA: TGCGCCAGCAGCTCGGGGACTAGCTCCTACGAGCAGTACTTC. Residues: CASSSGTSSYEQYF.